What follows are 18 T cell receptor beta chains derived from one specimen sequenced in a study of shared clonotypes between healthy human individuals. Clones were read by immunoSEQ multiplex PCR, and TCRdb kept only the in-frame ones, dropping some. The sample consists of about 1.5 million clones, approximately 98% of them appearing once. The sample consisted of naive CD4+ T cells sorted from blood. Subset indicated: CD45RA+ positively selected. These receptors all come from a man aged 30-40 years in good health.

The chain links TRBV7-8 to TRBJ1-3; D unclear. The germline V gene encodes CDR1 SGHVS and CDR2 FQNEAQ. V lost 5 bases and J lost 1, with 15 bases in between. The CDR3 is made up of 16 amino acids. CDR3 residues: CASSLRPVLSGNTIYF. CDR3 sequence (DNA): TGTGCCAGCAGCCTACGTCCAGTGTTGTCTGGAAACACCATATATTTT. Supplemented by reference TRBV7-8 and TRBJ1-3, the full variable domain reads GAGVSQSPRYKVAKRGQDVALRCDPISGHVSLFWYQQALGQGPEFLTYFQNEAQLDKSGLPSDRFFAERPEGSVSTLKIQRTQQEDSAVYLCASSLRPVLSGNTIYFGEGSWLTVV.

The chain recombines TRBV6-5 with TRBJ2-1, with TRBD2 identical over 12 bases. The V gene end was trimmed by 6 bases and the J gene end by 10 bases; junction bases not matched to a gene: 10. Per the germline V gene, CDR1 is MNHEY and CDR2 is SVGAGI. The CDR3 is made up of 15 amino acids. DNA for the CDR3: TGTGCCAGCAGCGCGCTAGCGGGAGGGCCTGGGGAGCAGTTCTTC. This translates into CASSALAGGPGEQFF.

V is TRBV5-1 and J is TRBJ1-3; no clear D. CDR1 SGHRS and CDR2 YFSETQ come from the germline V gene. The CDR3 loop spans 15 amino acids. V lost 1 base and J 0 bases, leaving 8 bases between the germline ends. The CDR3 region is CASSLTRDSGNTIYF. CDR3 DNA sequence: TGCGCCAGCAGCTTGACCCGGGACTCTGGAAACACCATATATTTT.

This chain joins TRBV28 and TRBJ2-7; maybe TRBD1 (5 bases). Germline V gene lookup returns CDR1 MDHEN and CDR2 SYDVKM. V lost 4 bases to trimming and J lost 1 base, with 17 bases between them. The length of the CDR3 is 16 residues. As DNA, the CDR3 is TGTGCCAGCAGTTGGGGTGGGGCCAGCTTTTCCTACGAGCAGTACTTC. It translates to CASSWGGASFSYEQYF.

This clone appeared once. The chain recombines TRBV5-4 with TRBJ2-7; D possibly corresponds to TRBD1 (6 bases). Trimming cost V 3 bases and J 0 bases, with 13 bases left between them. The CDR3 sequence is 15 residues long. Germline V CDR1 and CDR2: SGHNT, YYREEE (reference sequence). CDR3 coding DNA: TGTGCCAGCAGCTCCGGGACAACTACCTCCTACGAGCAGTACTTC. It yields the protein CASSSGTTTSYEQYF.

CDR3 residues: CASSRRTSGSTDTQYF. CDR3 in DNA: TGTGCCAGCAGCAGGCGGACTAGCGGGTCCACAGATACGCAGTATTTT. V usage is TRBV9 and J usage is TRBJ2-3; 11 bases are shared with TRBD2. Trimming took 4 bases from V and 2 from J; bases not matched to a gene: 6. Germline CDR1 reads SGDLS; CDR2 reads YYNGEE. The CDR3 is 16 residues long.

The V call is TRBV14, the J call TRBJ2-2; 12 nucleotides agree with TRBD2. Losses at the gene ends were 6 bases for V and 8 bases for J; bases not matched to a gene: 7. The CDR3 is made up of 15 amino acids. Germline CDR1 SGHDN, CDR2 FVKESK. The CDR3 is CASSPSGRASGELFF. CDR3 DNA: TGTGCCAGCAGTCCTAGCGGGAGGGCCTCTGGGGAGCTGTTTTTT. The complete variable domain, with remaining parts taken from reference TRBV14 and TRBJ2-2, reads EAGVTQFPSHSVIEKGQTVTLRCDPISGHDNLYWYRRVMGKEIKFLLHFVKESKQDESGMPNNRFLAERTGGTYSTLKVQPAELEDSGVYFCASSPSGRASGELFFGEGSRLTVL.

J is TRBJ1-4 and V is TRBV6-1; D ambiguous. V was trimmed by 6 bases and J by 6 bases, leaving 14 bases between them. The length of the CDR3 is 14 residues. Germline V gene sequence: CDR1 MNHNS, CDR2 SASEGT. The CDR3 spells CASSSGGPDEKLFF. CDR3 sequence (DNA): TGTGCCAGCAGCTCGGGCGGCCCAGATGAAAAACTGTTTTTT.

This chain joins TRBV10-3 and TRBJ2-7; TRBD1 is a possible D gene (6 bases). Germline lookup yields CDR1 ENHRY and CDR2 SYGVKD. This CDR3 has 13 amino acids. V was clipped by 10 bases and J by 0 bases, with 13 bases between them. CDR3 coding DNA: TGTGCCACCCTTGAGACAGGCTCCTACGAGCAGTACTTC. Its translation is CATLETGSYEQYF.

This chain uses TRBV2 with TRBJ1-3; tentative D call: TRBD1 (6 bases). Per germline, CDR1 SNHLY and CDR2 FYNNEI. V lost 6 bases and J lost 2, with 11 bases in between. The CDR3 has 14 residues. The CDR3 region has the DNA TGTGCCAGCAGCAGCAGGGGTACTGGAAACACCATATATTTT. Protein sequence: CASSSRGTGNTIYF.

Here the CDR3 DNA reads TGCGCCAGCAGCTTGATTGACAGCGGCACTGAAGCTTTCTTT. Translating gives CASSLIDSGTEAFF. V is TRBV5-1 and J is TRBJ1-1, with a tentative D call TRBD1 (5 bases). The germline V gene encodes CDR1 SGHRS and CDR2 YFSETQ. V was cut by 1 base and J by 4 bases, with 11 bases left in between. CDR3 size: 14 residues. The complete variable domain, with remaining parts taken from reference TRBV5-1 and TRBJ1-1, reads KAGVTQTPRYLIKTRGQQVTLSCSPISGHRSVSWYQQTPGQGLQFLFEYFSETQRNKGNFPGRFSGRQFSNSRSEMNVSTLELGDSALYLCASSLIDSGTEAFFGQGTRLTVV.

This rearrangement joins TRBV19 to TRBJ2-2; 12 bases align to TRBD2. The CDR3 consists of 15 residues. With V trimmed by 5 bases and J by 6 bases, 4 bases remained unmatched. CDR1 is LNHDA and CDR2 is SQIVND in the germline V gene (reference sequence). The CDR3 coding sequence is TGTGCCAGTAGTCAGCTAGCGGGAGGGCCCGGGGAGCTGTTTTTT. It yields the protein CASSQLAGGPGELFF.

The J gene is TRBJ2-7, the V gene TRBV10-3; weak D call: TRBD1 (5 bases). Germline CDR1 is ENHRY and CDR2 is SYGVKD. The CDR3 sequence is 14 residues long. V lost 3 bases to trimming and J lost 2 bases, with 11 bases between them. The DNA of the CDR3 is TGTGCCATCAGTGACCCAGGGCTCACCTACGAGCAGTACTTC. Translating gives CAISDPGLTYEQYF.

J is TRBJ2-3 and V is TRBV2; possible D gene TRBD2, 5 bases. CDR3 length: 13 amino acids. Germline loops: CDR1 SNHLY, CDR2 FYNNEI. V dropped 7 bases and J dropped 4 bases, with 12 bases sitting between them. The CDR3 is CASTWEYADTQYF. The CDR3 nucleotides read TGTGCCAGCACCTGGGAGTATGCAGATACGCAGTATTTT.

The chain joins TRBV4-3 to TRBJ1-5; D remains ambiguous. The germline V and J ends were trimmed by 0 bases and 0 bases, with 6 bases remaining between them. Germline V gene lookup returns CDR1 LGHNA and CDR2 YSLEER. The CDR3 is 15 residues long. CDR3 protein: CASSQDGYSNQPQHF. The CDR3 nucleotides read TGCGCCAGCAGCCAAGACGGGTATAGCAATCAGCCCCAGCATTTT.

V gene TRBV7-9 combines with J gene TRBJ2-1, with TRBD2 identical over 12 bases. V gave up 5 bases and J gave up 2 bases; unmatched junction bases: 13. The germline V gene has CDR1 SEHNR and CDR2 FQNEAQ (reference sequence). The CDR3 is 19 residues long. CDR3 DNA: TGTGCCAGCAGCAACTCGGGACTAGCGGGTCTATTTGCCTACAATGAGCAGTTCTTC. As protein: CASSNSGLAGLFAYNEQFF.

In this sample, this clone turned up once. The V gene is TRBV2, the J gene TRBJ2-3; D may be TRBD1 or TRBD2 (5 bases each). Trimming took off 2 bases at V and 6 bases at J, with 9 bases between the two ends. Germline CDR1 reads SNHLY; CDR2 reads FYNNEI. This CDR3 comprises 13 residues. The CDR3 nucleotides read TGTGCCAGCAGTGAATACGAGGGGGATACGCAGTATTTT. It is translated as CASSEYEGDTQYF.

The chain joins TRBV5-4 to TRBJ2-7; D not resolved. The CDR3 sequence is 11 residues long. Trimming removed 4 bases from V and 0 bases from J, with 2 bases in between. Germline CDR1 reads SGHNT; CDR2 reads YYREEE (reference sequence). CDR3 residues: CASSDSYEQYF. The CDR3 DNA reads TGTGCCAGCAGCGACTCCTACGAGCAGTACTTC.